The 22 T cell receptor beta chains listed next were all sequenced from one sample in a study of cytomegalovirus exposure and HLA in healthy donors. Data came from immunoSEQ multiplex PCR; TCRdb stores just in-frame clones and leaves some out. The sample lists approximately 280,000 clones, 70% to 90% occurring once. Sequenced input: PBMCs. The receptor set was obtained from a woman aged 18-29 years in good health and CMV-seronegative.

The chain combines TRBV6-5 with TRBJ2-7, with D tentatively TRBD1 (6 bases). Germline V gene data show CDR1 as MNHEY and CDR2 as SVGAGI. Trimming took 5 bases from V and 4 from J, leaving 9 bases between them. This CDR3 is 12 amino acids long. The DNA of the CDR3 is TGTGCCAGCAGTACAGGGTGGTACGAGCAGTACTTC. It is translated as CASSTGWYEQYF.

The V and J genes are TRBV19 and TRBJ2-7; a possible D gene is TRBD2 (6 bases). The germline V and J ends were trimmed by 5 bases and 1 base, with 12 bases remaining between them. CDR1 is LNHDA and CDR2 is SQIVND in the germline V gene (reference sequence). The CDR3 is 14 amino acids. The CDR3 DNA sequence: TGTGCCAGTAGTCCCGGACTAAGATCCTACGAGCAGTACTTC. Amino acid sequence: CASSPGLRSYEQYF. Based on the CDR3 plus reference TRBV19 and TRBJ2-7, the full variable domain is DGGITQSPKYLFRKEGQNVTLSCEQNLNHDAMYWYRQDPGQGLRLIYYSQIVNDFQKGDIAEGYSVSREKKESFPLTVTSAQKNPTAFYLCASSPGLRSYEQYFGPGTRLTVT.

This rearrangement joins TRBV27 to TRBJ2-7; the D is unclear. Germline CDR1 MNHEY, CDR2 SMNVEV (reference sequence). The CDR3 contains 10 residues. Trimming removed 10 bases from V and 2 bases from J, with 6 bases in between. CDR3 DNA sequence: TGTGCCACCGGTCCCTACGAGCAGTACTTC. Encoded protein: CATGPYEQYF.

The J gene is TRBJ1-2, the V gene TRBV29-1, with D perhaps TRBD1 (5 bases). Per the germline V gene, CDR1 is SQVTM and CDR2 is ANQGSEA. The CDR3 sequence is 18 residues long. V was cut by 5 bases and J by 2 bases, with 27 bases left in between. CDR3 bases: TGCAGCGTTCCCAGGGACGGCGGGGACCTATTGGGAAACTATGGCTACACCTTC. This sequence encodes CSVPRDGGDLLGNYGYTF.

The J gene is TRBJ1-4, the V gene TRBV5-1, with 10 nucleotides matching TRBD1. Germline V gene sequence: CDR1 SGHRS, CDR2 YFSETQ. CDR3 size: 16 residues. V lost 4 bases, J lost 2 bases, and 5 bases stayed unmatched. The CDR3: CASSRQGALTNEKLFF. CDR3 coding DNA: TGCGCCAGCAGCCGACAGGGGGCTCTGACTAATGAAAAACTGTTTTTT.

This rearrangement joins TRBV27 to TRBJ2-4, with 8 positions matching TRBD1. CDR1 MNHEY and CDR2 SMNVEV come from the germline V gene (reference sequence). This CDR3 has 14 residues. Unmatched junction bases numbered 9, after V lost 3 bases and J lost 11 bases. The CDR3 spells CASSFSGQGFFQYF. CDR3 coding DNA: TGTGCCAGCAGTTTTTCTGGACAGGGTTTTTTTCAGTACTTC.

V gene TRBV27 combines with J gene TRBJ2-7; no definite D call. The CDR3 runs to 12 residues. In germline, CDR1 is MNHEY, CDR2 SMNVEV (reference sequence). Trimming took 2 bases from V and 6 from J, leaving 8 bases between them. The CDR3 DNA follows: TGTGCCAGCAGTTTAGTTGGCCTCGAGCAGTACTTC. It specifies CASSLVGLEQYF.

The genes are TRBV13 and TRBJ2-1; possible D gene TRBD2, 6 bases. CDR3 length: 14 residues. V was trimmed by 8 bases and J by 5 bases, leaving 16 bases between them. Germline loops: CDR1 PRHDT, CDR2 FYEKMQ (reference sequence). The CDR3 region is CASGDRDLDNEQFF. In nucleotides, the CDR3 is TGTGCCAGCGGAGACCGGGACTTAGACAATGAGCAGTTCTTC.

The CDR3 DNA reads as TGTGCCAGCAGTCCTCTGAGTGTTGGCACTACCTACGAGCAGTACTTC. Protein sequence: CASSPLSVGTTYEQYF. This sequence joins TRBV27 and TRBJ2-7; D is ambiguous. The CDR3 is 16 amino acids. V dropped 5 bases and J dropped 2 bases, with 19 bases sitting between them. CDR1 and CDR2 (germline): MNHEY, SMNVEV (reference sequence).

The V gene is TRBV15, the J gene TRBJ1-1; D call uncertain. The CDR3 length is 16 residues. Germline V gene data show CDR1 as LNHNV and CDR2 as YYDKDF (reference sequence). V was pared by 7 bases and J by 0 bases, with 18 bases between. CDR3 sequence reads: CATKLEGWGMNTEAFF. CDR3 DNA sequence: TGTGCCACCAAACTGGAGGGTTGGGGAATGAACACTGAAGCTTTCTTT.

V gene TRBV2 combines with J gene TRBJ2-1; 9 bases are a match to TRBD2. V was clipped by 6 bases and J by 5 bases; unmatched bases: 8. From germline, CDR1 is SNHLY and CDR2 FYNNEI. CDR3 size: 15 residues. This CDR3 reads CASRRAGGSDNEQFF. CDR3 nucleotides: TGTGCCAGCAGGCGAGCGGGAGGTAGCGACAATGAGCAGTTCTTC.

The chain recombines TRBV6-5 with TRBJ2-3, with a tentative D call TRBD1 (6 bases). Germline CDR1 reads MNHEY; CDR2 reads SVGAGI. The germline V and J ends were trimmed by 0 bases and 8 bases, with 15 bases remaining between them. The CDR3 is made up of 15 amino acids. The CDR3 nucleotides are TGTGCCAGCAGTTACTCCAATCTGGACAGCCTTACGCAGTATTTT. This sequence encodes CASSYSNLDSLTQYF.

The V and J genes are TRBV5-1 and TRBJ2-3; possibly TRBD2 for D (5 bases). Trimming stripped 0 bases from V and 2 bases from J, with 7 bases between. This CDR3 region has 14 residues. Germline values: CDR1 SGHRS, CDR2 YFSETQ. The CDR3 DNA sequence: TGCGCCAGCAGCTTGGACGGACTCACAGATACGCAGTATTTT. This codes for CASSLDGLTDTQYF.

The rearrangement joins TRBV5-6 to TRBJ1-1; tentatively, D is TRBD1 (5 bases). The CDR3 has 14 amino acids. From germline, CDR1 is SGHDT and CDR2 YYEEEE. V was pared by 2 bases and J by 3 bases, with 11 bases between. In DNA form, the CDR3 reads TGTGCCAGCAGCTTAAGAGCAGGGTACACTGAAGCTTTCTTT. Its translation is CASSLRAGYTEAFF.

This clone has just one count. The chain recombines TRBV7-3 with TRBJ2-7, with D possibly being TRBD2 (7 bases). Germline CDR1 and CDR2: SGHTA and FQGTGA. This CDR3 is built from 14 residues. V lost 5 bases and J 2 bases, leaving 13 bases between the germline ends. The CDR3 sequence: CASSPAGHPYEQYF. In DNA, the CDR3 is TGTGCCAGCAGCCCAGCGGGACACCCCTACGAGCAGTACTTC.

This clone was counted once. The CDR3 DNA follows: TGTGCCAGCGGGGCCCCCGGGACAGAGGCGTACTTC. This encodes CASGAPGTEAYF. The gene calls are TRBV7-9 and TRBJ2-7; 7 bases fit TRBD1. With 8 bases clipped from V and 12 bases from J, the junction kept 13 bases outside the gene matches. The CDR3 runs 12 residues. Germline V gene sequence: CDR1 SEHNR, CDR2 FQNEAQ (reference sequence).

This clone was seen repeatedly, ten times or more. This sequence joins TRBV1 and TRBJ2-2; the table's D call, TRBD2, was not checked against the DNA. TRBV1 is classified as a pseudogene. CDR3 length: 19 amino acids. CDR3 nucleotides: TGCACCAGCAGCCAAGATTCAACCATATTAGCGGGGGGCACCGGGGAGCTGTTTTTT. Translated, it gives CTSSQDSTILAGGTGELFF.

The chain employs TRBV6-5 and TRBJ2-1; weak D call: TRBD2 (6 bases). V lost 6 bases, J lost 7 bases, and 16 bases lay in between. This CDR3 contains 14 residues. Per the germline V gene, CDR1 is MNHEY and CDR2 is SVGAGI. The CDR3 loop is CASRLEMGLNEQFF. DNA for the CDR3: TGTGCCAGCAGGCTCGAGATGGGACTGAATGAGCAGTTCTTC.

The V call is TRBV11-3, the J call TRBJ1-2; 10 positions match TRBD1. From germline, CDR1 is SGHNT and CDR2 YENEEA. CDR3 length: 13 residues. The ends lost 5 bases at V and 8 bases at J; junction bases unmatched: 5. The CDR3 bases are TGTGCCAGCAGCCTGGGACAGGGGACCGGCTACACCTTC. This gives the protein CASSLGQGTGYTF.

This chain connects TRBV28 to TRBJ1-5; D is uncertain. Germline V gene data show CDR1 as MDHEN and CDR2 as SYDVKM. The CDR3 covers 17 residues. V was shortened by 3 bases and J by 0 bases, with 15 bases between the two germline ends. The CDR3 DNA sequence: TGTGCCAGCAGTTTCGGAGGGTGGCAGAATAGCAATCAGCCCCAGCATTTT. Protein product: CASSFGGWQNSNQPQHF.

V and J are TRBV5-4 and TRBJ1-2, with D uncertain. The CDR3 loop spans 11 amino acids. The germline V and J ends were trimmed by 7 bases and 4 bases, with 8 bases remaining between them. The germline V gene has CDR1 SGHNT and CDR2 YYREEE (reference sequence). The CDR3 here is CASGRLYGYTF. The CDR3 bases are TGTGCCAGCGGGAGACTCTATGGCTACACCTTC.

J is TRBJ2-3 and V is TRBV2, with 9 bases lining up with TRBD1. Germline CDR1 reads SNHLY; CDR2 reads FYNNEI. This CDR3 has 15 amino acids. With V trimmed by 7 bases and J by 3 bases, 8 bases remained unmatched. CDR3 in DNA: TGTGCCAGCACCGAACCGGGACAGGGAACAGATACGCAGTATTTT. Protein: CASTEPGQGTDTQYF.